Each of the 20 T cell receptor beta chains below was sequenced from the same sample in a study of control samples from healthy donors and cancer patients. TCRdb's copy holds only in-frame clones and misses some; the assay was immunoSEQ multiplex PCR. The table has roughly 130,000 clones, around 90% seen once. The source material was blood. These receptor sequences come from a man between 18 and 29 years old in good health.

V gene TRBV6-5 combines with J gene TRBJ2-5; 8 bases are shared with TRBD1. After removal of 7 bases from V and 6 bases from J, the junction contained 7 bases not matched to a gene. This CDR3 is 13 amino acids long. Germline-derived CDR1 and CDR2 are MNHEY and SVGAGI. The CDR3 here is CASNGTGYKTQYF. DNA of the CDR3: TGTGCCAGCAACGGGACAGGCTATAAGACCCAGTACTTC.

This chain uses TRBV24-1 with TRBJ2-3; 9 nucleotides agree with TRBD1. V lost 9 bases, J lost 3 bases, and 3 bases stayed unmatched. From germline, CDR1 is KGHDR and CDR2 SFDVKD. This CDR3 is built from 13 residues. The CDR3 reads CATGTGKTDTQYF. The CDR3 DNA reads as TGTGCCACCGGGACAGGGAAAACAGATACGCAGTATTTT.

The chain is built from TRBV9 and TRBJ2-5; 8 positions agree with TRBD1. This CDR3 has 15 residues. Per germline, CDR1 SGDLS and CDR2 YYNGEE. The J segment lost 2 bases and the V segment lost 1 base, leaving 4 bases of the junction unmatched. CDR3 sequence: CASSVKDRAQETQYF. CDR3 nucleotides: TGTGCCAGCAGCGTAAAGGACAGGGCACAAGAGACCCAGTACTTC.

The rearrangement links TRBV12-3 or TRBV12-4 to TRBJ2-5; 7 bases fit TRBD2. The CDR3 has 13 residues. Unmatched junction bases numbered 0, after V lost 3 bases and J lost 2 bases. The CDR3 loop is CASSFGGQETQYF. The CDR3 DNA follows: TGTGCCAGCAGTTTCGGGGGGCAAGAGACCCAGTACTTC.

The CDR3 DNA follows: TGTGCCAGCAGGCCATTGTCAGCGGGAGAGATCTACGAGCAGTACGTC. It yields the protein CASRPLSAGEIYEQYV. The chain links TRBV6-7 to TRBJ2-7; TRBD2 matches at 8 bases. TRBV6-7 is an ORF, and what it does is uncertain. The ends lost 6 bases at V and 3 bases at J; junction bases unmatched: 13. This CDR3 comprises 16 residues.

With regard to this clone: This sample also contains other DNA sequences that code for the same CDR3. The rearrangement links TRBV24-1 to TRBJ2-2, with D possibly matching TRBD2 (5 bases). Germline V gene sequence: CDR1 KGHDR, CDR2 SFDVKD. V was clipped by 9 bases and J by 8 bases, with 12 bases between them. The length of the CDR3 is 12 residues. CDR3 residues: CATRHGGGELFF. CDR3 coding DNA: TGTGCCACCCGCCACGGCGGGGGGGAGCTGTTTTTT.

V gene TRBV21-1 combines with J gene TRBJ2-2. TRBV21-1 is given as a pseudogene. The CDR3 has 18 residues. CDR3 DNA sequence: TGTGCCAGCAGCAAAAGGTCGGCACCCCCTAGGGACACCGGGGAGCTGTTTTTT. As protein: CASSKRSAPPRDTGELFF.

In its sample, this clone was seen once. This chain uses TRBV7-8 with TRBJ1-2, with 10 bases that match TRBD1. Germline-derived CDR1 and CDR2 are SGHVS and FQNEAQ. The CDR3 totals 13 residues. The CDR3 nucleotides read TGTGTTATCGGGACAGGGGCCCTCGATGGCTACACCTTC. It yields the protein CVIGTGALDGYTF.

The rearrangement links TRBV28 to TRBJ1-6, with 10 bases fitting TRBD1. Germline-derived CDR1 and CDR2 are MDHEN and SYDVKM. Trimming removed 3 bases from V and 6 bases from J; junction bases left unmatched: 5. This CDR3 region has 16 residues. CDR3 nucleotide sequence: TGTGCCAGCAGTTTCCTTTGGGACAGGGGTAATTCACCCCTCCACTTT. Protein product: CASSFLWDRGNSPLHF.

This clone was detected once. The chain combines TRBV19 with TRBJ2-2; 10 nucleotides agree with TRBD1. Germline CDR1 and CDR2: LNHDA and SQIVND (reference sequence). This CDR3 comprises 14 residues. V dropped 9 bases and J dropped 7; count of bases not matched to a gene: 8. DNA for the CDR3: TGTGCCAGCCTCCGGGACAGGGGCGGCGGGGAGCTGTTTTTT. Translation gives CASLRDRGGGELFF.

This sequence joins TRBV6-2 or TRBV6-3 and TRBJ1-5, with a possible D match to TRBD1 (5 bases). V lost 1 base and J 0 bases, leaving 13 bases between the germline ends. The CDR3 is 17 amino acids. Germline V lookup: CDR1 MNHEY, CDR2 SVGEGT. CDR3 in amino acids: CASSYWGGPSSNQPQHF. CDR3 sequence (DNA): TGTGCCAGCAGTTACTGGGGGGGACCTTCTAGCAATCAGCCCCAGCATTTT.

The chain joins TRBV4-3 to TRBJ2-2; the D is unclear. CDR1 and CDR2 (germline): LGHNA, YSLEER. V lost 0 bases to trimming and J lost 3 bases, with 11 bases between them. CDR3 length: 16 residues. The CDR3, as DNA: TGCGCCAGCAGCCAAGATACCAAGGCTGACACCGGGGAGCTGTTTTTT. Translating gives CASSQDTKADTGELFF.

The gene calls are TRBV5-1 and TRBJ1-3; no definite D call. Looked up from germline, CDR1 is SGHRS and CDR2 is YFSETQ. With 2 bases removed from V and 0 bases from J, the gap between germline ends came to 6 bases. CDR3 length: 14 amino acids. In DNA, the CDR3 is TGCGCCAGCAGCTTTGACAACTCTGGAAACACCATATATTTT. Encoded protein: CASSFDNSGNTIYF.

Here the CDR3 reads CASSYSGGPWGETQYF. In DNA, the CDR3 is TGTGCCAGCAGTTACTCAGGAGGGCCCTGGGGAGAGACCCAGTACTTC. The chain combines TRBV6-6 with TRBJ2-5, with D possibly being TRBD2 (6 bases). The CDR3 has 16 residues. Germline V lookup: CDR1 MNHNY, CDR2 SVGAGI (reference sequence). V gave up 0 bases and J gave up 4 bases, with 15 bases separating them.

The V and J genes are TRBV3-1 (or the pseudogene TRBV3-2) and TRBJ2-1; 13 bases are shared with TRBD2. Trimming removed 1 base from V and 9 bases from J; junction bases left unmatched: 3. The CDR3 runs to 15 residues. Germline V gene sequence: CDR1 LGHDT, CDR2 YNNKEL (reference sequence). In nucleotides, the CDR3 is TGTGCCAGCAGCCAAGGGACTAGCGGGAGAGGTGAGCAGTTCTTC. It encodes CASSQGTSGRGEQFF.

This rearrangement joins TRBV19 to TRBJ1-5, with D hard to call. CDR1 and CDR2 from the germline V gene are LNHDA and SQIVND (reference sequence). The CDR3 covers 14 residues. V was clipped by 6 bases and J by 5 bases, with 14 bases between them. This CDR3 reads CASRAVRGDQPQHF. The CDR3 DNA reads TGTGCCAGTAGGGCAGTCCGAGGAGATCAGCCCCAGCATTTT.

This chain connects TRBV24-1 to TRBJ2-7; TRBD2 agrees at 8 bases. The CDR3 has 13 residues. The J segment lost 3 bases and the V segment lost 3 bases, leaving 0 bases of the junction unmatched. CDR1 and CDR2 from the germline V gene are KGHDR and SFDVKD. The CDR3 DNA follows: TGTGCCACCAGTGATAGCGGGGGCTACGAGCAGTACTTC. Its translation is CATSDSGGYEQYF.

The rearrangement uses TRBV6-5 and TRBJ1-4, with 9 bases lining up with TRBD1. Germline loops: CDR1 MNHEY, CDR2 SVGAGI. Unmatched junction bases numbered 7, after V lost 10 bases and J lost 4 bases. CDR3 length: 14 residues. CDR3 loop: CAIRQGDGNEKLFF. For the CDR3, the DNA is TGTGCCATTCGACAGGGGGATGGTAATGAAAAACTGTTTTTT.

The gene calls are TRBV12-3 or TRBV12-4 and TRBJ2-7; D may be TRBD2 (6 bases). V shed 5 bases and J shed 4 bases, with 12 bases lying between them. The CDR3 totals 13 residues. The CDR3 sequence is CASSRDGRYEQYV. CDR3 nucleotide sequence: TGTGCCAGCAGTCGGGACGGGAGATACGAGCAGTACGTC.

CDR3 residues: CSVLPWGRLAGTETQYF. CDR3 coding DNA: TGCAGCGTCCTCCCCTGGGGCCGACTAGCGGGGACAGAGACCCAGTACTTC. The gene calls are TRBV29-1 and TRBJ2-5; 11 nucleotides agree with TRBD2. The J segment lost 4 bases and the V segment lost 6 bases, leaving 16 bases of the junction unmatched. Germline assignment: CDR1 SQVTM and CDR2 ANQGSEA. This CDR3 has 17 residues.